This passage covers 15 T cell receptor beta chains from one sample sequenced in a study of preoperative IRX-2 immunotherapy in early breast cancer. Here immunoSEQ multiplex PCR was the method, and the copy in TCRdb shows in-frame clones only, minus some. Of around 40,000 clones listed, about 95% were seen once; the top ten hold 1.6%. Documented treatment: preoperative locoregional IRX-2 cytokine immunotherapy. Sequenced material: tumor tissue, taken after IRX-2 immunotherapy. Every receptor here comes from a human donor with breast cancer.

This chain connects TRBV6-1 to TRBJ1-2; D uncertain. This CDR3 is built from 13 residues. Germline loops: CDR1 MNHNS, CDR2 SASEGT. V gave up 3 bases and J gave up 5 bases, with 10 bases separating them. CDR3 residues: CASSDITVYGYTF. The CDR3 DNA reads TGTGCCAGCAGTGATATTACAGTTTATGGCTACACCTTC.

This chain connects TRBV12-5 to TRBJ2-2; no clear D. Between the trimmed V and J ends, which lost 0 bases and 1 base, there was a span of 12 bases. The CDR3 has 17 amino acids. Per germline, CDR1 LGHNT and CDR2 FRNRAP. The CDR3: CASGLVWRSGNTGELFF. CDR3 nucleotide sequence: TGTGCTAGTGGTTTGGTATGGCGATCTGGGAACACCGGGGAGCTGTTTTTT.

In its sample, this clone was seen once. V and J are TRBV19 and TRBJ1-5; 7 nucleotides agree with TRBD1. Per the germline V gene, CDR1 is LNHDA and CDR2 is SQIVND (reference sequence). CDR3 size: 13 residues. V shed 3 bases and J 7 bases; nucleotides not matched to a gene: 3. CDR3 sequence (DNA): TGTGCCAGTAGTATCGACAGGGAACAGCCCCAGCATTTT. It is translated as CASSIDREQPQHF.

V is TRBV7-9 and J is TRBJ2-5; the match to TRBD2 covers 9 bases. The CDR3 loop spans 15 amino acids. Germline values: CDR1 SEHNR, CDR2 FQNEAQ (reference sequence). Unmatched junction bases numbered 7, after V lost 3 bases and J lost 5 bases. In DNA form, the CDR3 reads TGTGCCAGCAGCTTGGCGGGGGGGCCTTGGGAGACCCAGTACTTC. This sequence encodes CASSLAGGPWETQYF.

The CDR3 DNA reads as TGCGCCAGCAGCCCGGGACTAGCGGGAAAAGAGACCCAGTACTTC. Translation gives CASSPGLAGKETQYF. The genes are TRBV5-1 and TRBJ2-5, with 13 bases matching TRBD2. J lost 3 bases, V lost 4 bases, and 3 bases had no gene match. The germline V gene has CDR1 SGHRS and CDR2 YFSETQ. This CDR3 spans 15 amino acids.

The chain carries TRBV7-2 and TRBJ2-3; D might be TRBD1 or TRBD2, each matching 5 bases. Germline V gives CDR1 SGHTA, CDR2 FQGNSA. V was cut by 4 bases and J by 0 bases, with 20 bases left in between. The CDR3 has 18 residues. Here the CDR3 DNA reads TGTGCCAGCAGCTCCCCCCGGCTCACGGGGCGTAGCACAGATACGCAGTATTTT. Amino acid sequence: CASSSPRLTGRSTDTQYF.

The chain uses TRBV5-6 and TRBJ1-4; 8 bases line up with TRBD1. CDR3 length: 16 amino acids. Germline loops: CDR1 SGHDT, CDR2 YYEEEE. V trimming: 0 bases; J trimming: 5 bases; junction bases outside the gene matches: 6. DNA for the CDR3: TGTGCCAGCAGCTTGGGAGGGCAGGGGGCGAATGAAAAACTGTTTTTT. It specifies CASSLGGQGANEKLFF.

DNA for the CDR3: TGTGCCAGCAGTAACCGGGACGGCGCCTACGAGCAGTACTTC. Translated: CASSNRDGAYEQYF. The rearrangement links TRBV6-5 to TRBJ2-7; D possibly matches TRBD1 or TRBD2 (5 bases each). The V end was cut by 5 bases, the J end by 2 bases, with 13 bases between. Germline CDR1 and CDR2: MNHEY and SVGAGI. The CDR3 covers 14 residues.

The V gene is TRBV7-9, the J gene TRBJ2-5; D is unresolved. There are 11 residues in the CDR3. From germline, CDR1 is SEHNR and CDR2 FQNEAQ (reference sequence). V gave up 5 bases and J gave up 5 bases, with 6 bases separating them. In DNA form, the CDR3 reads TGTGCCAGCAGCCCGCGGGAGACCCAGTACTTC. It is translated as CASSPRETQYF.

The rearrangement uses TRBV2 and TRBJ1-2, with D tentatively TRBD1 (5 bases). Germline V gene lookup returns CDR1 SNHLY and CDR2 FYNNEI. The CDR3 loop spans 14 amino acids. Trimming took off 2 bases at V and 2 bases at J, with 9 bases between the two ends. This chain's CDR3 is CASSETGQNYGYTF. The CDR3 DNA follows: TGTGCCAGCAGTGAAACTGGACAAAACTATGGCTACACCTTC.

The chain recombines TRBV18 with TRBJ2-1; TRBD1 matches 7 bases. CDR3 length: 16 amino acids. Germline V CDR1 and CDR2: KGHSH, LQKENI. V was clipped by 8 bases and J by 1 base; unmatched bases: 11. Here the CDR3 DNA reads TGTGCCAGCACAGCCTCAGGGGGAACGTCCTACAATGAGCAGTTCTTC. This gives the protein CASTASGGTSYNEQFF.

The V gene is TRBV7-3, the J gene TRBJ2-1, with 9 positions matching TRBD2. Germline CDR1 SGHTA, CDR2 FQGTGA. V trimming: 4 bases; J trimming: 2 bases; junction bases outside the gene matches: 15. This CDR3 is built from 19 residues. CDR3 loop: CASSSGRYSGGPTYNEQFF. Written as DNA, the CDR3 is TGTGCCAGCAGCTCCGGCAGATATAGCGGGGGACCAACCTACAATGAGCAGTTCTTC.

V usage is TRBV28 and J usage is TRBJ2-5; no reliable D call. Germline V gene sequence: CDR1 MDHEN, CDR2 SYDVKM. This CDR3 is 13 amino acids long. Trimming removed 3 bases at V and 5 bases at J, with 10 bases between. CDR3 loop: CASSLWGRETQYF. In DNA, the CDR3 is TGTGCCAGCAGTTTGTGGGGTCGGGAGACCCAGTACTTC.

The chain couples TRBV4-3 to TRBJ1-2; no firm D call. The CDR3 covers 14 residues. Germline loops: CDR1 LGHNA, CDR2 YSLEER. V lost 0 bases, J lost 4 bases, and 9 bases lay in between. In DNA form, the CDR3 reads TGCGCCAGCAGCCAAGATGTAGCCGTCTATGGCTACACCTTC. This translates into CASSQDVAVYGYTF.

The chain joins TRBV10-3 to TRBJ1-5; 8 nucleotides line up with TRBD1. The CDR3 contains 13 residues. Germline values: CDR1 ENHRY, CDR2 SYGVKD. J lost 4 bases, V lost 11 bases, and 7 bases had no gene match. CDR3 coding DNA: TGTGCCGTCCGCCGGGACAGGAATCAGCCCCAGCATTTT. Translation gives CAVRRDRNQPQHF.